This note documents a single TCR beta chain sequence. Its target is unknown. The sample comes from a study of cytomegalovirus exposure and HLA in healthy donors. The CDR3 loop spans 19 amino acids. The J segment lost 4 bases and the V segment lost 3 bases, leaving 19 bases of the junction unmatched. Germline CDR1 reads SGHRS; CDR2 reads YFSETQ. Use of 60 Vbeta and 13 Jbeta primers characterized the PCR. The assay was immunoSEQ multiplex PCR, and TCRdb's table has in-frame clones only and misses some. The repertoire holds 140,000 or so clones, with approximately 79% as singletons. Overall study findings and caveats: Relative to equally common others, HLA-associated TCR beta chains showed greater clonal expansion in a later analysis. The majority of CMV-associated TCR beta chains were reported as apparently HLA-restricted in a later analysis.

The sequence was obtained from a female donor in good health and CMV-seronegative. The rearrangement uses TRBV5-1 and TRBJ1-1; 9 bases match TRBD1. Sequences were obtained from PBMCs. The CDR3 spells CASSYFPIEKQGAITEAFF. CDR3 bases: TGCGCCAGCAGCTACTTCCCTATCGAAAAACAGGGGGCGATCACTGAAGCTTTCTTT.